These 7 T cell receptor beta chains originate from one sample sequenced in a study of blood T cell repertoires in COVID-19. Generated by immunoSEQ multiplex PCR, the TCRdb table keeps only in-frame clones and is missing some. Of roughly 150,000 clones detected, 85% to 90% appear once; the ten largest clones hold around 3.3%. The material sequenced was peripheral blood. The receptors originated from a woman aged 60-70 years with active COVID-19.

J is TRBJ2-4 and V is TRBV9; 9 positions agree with TRBD1. Germline V gives CDR1 SGDLS, CDR2 YYNGEE. The trim removed 3 bases at V and 6 bases at J, leaving 4 bases unmatched. The CDR3 has 14 amino acids. CDR3 region: CASSAGQGGNIQYF. CDR3 coding DNA: TGTGCCAGCAGCGCGGGACAGGGAGGAAACATTCAGTACTTC.

The chain carries TRBV28 and TRBJ1-6, with 9 bases matching TRBD1. Per germline, CDR1 MDHEN and CDR2 SYDVKM. The CDR3 covers 15 residues. The V gene end was trimmed by 4 bases and the J gene end by 10 bases; junction bases not matched to a gene: 8. CDR3 sequence reads: CASSSRDRVVSPLHF. Here the CDR3 DNA reads TGTGCCAGCAGTTCCCGGGACAGGGTCGTCTCACCCCTCCACTTT.

The chain uses TRBV2 and TRBJ1-5; possible D gene TRBD1, 6 bases. Germline V CDR1 and CDR2: SNHLY, FYNNEI. This CDR3 has 18 residues. Trimming cost V 8 bases and J 0 bases, with 23 bases left between them. In DNA, the CDR3 is TGTGCCAGCCTTTTTCGACGGGGAGACAGGAGTAGCAATCAGCCCCAGCATTTT. Translated, it gives CASLFRRGDRSSNQPQHF.

The CDR3 region is CASSQRGLAGFRETQYF. For the CDR3, the DNA is TGTGCCAGCAGCCAGAGGGGACTAGCGGGTTTCCGGGAGACCCAGTACTTC. This chain uses TRBV7-8 with TRBJ2-5; TRBD2 agrees at 12 bases. CDR1 is SGHVS and CDR2 is FQNEAQ in the germline V gene. Trimming at V came to 5 bases and at J to 5 bases, leaving 12 bases not matched to a gene. The length of the CDR3 is 17 residues.

This clone has more than one count but fewer than ten. The CDR3 coding sequence is TGTGCCAGTAGTGCGGGACTCTCAAGCGGCACAGATACGCAGTATTTT. This encodes CASSAGLSSGTDTQYF. The gene calls are TRBV19 and TRBJ2-3; D possibly corresponds to TRBD2 (6 bases). V dropped 5 bases and J dropped 1 base, with 16 bases sitting between them. Germline CDR1 is LNHDA and CDR2 is SQIVND (reference sequence). The CDR3 is 16 amino acids.

This chain connects TRBV27 to TRBJ2-7; TRBD1 is a possible D gene (6 bases). The CDR3 sequence is 14 residues long. Germline lookup yields CDR1 MNHEY and CDR2 SMNVEV (reference sequence). V was clipped by 6 bases and J by 0 bases, with 12 bases between them. Here the CDR3 DNA reads TGTGCCAGCAGCCGGACAGCCATCTCCTACGAGCAGTACTTC. This translates into CASSRTAISYEQYF.

This chain links TRBV2 with TRBJ1-6; no definite D call. Germline V gene sequence: CDR1 SNHLY, CDR2 FYNNEI. This CDR3 has 13 residues. The V and J ends lost 0 bases and 13 bases respectively, with 10 bases between them. CDR3 in amino acids: CASSEAAVPPLHF. The CDR3 bases are TGTGCCAGCAGTGAAGCGGCGGTCCCCCCCCTCCACTTT.